These 24 T cell receptor beta chains were all obtained from the same sample, sequenced in a study of T-cell memory formation after mild COVID-19. TCRdb called the 5' RACE reads again in MiXCR, with one record for every CDR3 protein. This table holds about 68,000 distinct CDR3 sequences, roughly a sixth found once. The material sequenced was PBMCs or a T cell subset sorted from them (not recorded which). The receptors were gathered from an adult woman who had mild COVID-19 (a few samples of this study predate the infection). Cell type and time point are not known.

This clonotype was observed a few times. The V and J genes are TRBV20-1 and TRBJ2-1; weak D call: TRBD2 (5 bases). Germline values: CDR1 DFQATT, CDR2 SNEGSKA (reference sequence). Trimming shortened V by 1 base and J by 7 bases, and 14 bases separated the two germline ends. The CDR3 has 14 amino acids. The CDR3 nucleotides are TGCAGTGCTAGAGGTGGTCTAGCCTCAAATGAGCAGTTCTTC. It specifies CSARGGLASNEQFF.

This clonotype was observed a handful of times. This rearrangement joins TRBV29-1 to TRBJ2-3; D remains unclear. Germline assignment: CDR1 SQVTM and CDR2 ANQGSEA. The CDR3 has 13 residues. V was cut by 3 bases and J by 0 bases, with 7 bases left in between. Here the CDR3 reads CSVDRQSTDTQYF. Written as DNA, the CDR3 is TGCAGCGTTGACAGGCAAAGCACAGATACGCAGTATTTT.

This clonotype came up a few times. This rearrangement joins TRBV3-1 to TRBJ2-1; 10 bases line up with TRBD2. With 0 bases clipped from V and 3 bases from J, the junction kept 2 bases outside the gene matches. CDR1 is LGHDT, CDR2 YNNKEL, per germline (reference sequence). The CDR3 length is 16 residues. CDR3 bases: TGTGCCAGCAGCCAAGAGGGACTAGCGATCTACAATGAGCAGTTCTTC. This sequence encodes CASSQEGLAIYNEQFF.

This rearrangement joins TRBV20-1 to TRBJ2-1; 11 nucleotides match TRBD2. Losses at the gene ends were 1 base for V and 6 bases for J; bases not matched to a gene: 2. This CDR3 contains 14 residues. CDR1 and CDR2 from the germline V gene are DFQATT and SNEGSKA (reference sequence). The CDR3 DNA reads as TGCAGTGCTAGAGGTGGGACTAGCGGCAATGAGCAGTTCTTC. Encoded protein: CSARGGTSGNEQFF.

The chain couples TRBV7-8 to TRBJ1-1; the D is unclear. Germline-derived CDR1 and CDR2 are SGHVS and FQNEAQ. This CDR3 has 15 amino acids. V lost 1 base to trimming and J lost 3 bases, with 12 bases between them. Here the CDR3 reads CASSLVSLGYTEAFF. The DNA for the CDR3 is TGTGCCAGCAGCTTAGTTTCCCTCGGGTACACTGAAGCTTTCTTT.

This clonotype was detected ten times or more. The J gene is TRBJ2-3, the V gene TRBV12-3 or TRBV12-4; D call uncertain. Deletions cut 3 bases from V and 4 bases from J, with 2 bases between. The CDR3 loop spans 11 amino acids. The CDR3 reads CASSFADTQYF. The CDR3 DNA follows: TGTGCCAGCAGTTTCGCAGATACGCAGTATTTT.

This clonotype was recorded only once. The CDR3 sequence is CSARTSGAMGTGELFF. CDR3 coding DNA: TGCAGTGCCAGGACTAGCGGGGCGATGGGGACCGGGGAGCTGTTTTTT. This rearrangement joins TRBV20-1 to TRBJ2-2; 12 bases are a match to TRBD2. CDR3 size: 16 residues. The ends lost 6 bases at V and 5 bases at J; junction bases unmatched: 10. Germline V gives CDR1 DFQATT, CDR2 SNEGSKA (reference sequence).

The rearrangement links TRBV20-1 to TRBJ2-1; 16 bases map to TRBD2. Trimming removed 5 bases from V and 7 bases from J; junction bases left unmatched: 20. The CDR3 totals 20 residues. Germline-derived CDR1 and CDR2 are DFQATT and SNEGSKA (reference sequence). CDR3: CSASRYGSGTSGGARNEQFF. CDR3 nucleotides: TGCAGTGCTTCCCGGTATGGATCCGGGACTAGCGGGGGGGCGCGGAATGAGCAGTTCTTC.

J is TRBJ2-1 and V is TRBV5-1, with 7 positions matching TRBD1. Germline loops: CDR1 SGHRS, CDR2 YFSETQ. Trimming at V came to 4 bases and at J to 6 bases, leaving 25 bases not matched to a gene. The CDR3 contains 20 residues. CDR3 residues: CASSVRDRVAFVSLSNEQFF. The CDR3 DNA follows: TGCGCCAGCAGCGTGAGAGACAGGGTAGCCTTCGTCTCCTTGTCCAATGAGCAGTTCTTC.

Only a few counts were recorded for this clonotype. The chain links TRBV7-9 to TRBJ2-5; D remains unclear. CDR1 SEHNR and CDR2 FQNEAQ come from the germline V gene (reference sequence). V gave up 5 bases and J gave up 3 bases, with 19 bases separating them. CDR3 length equals 16 residues. The CDR3 here is CASSPEAVDPKETQYF. CDR3 bases: TGTGCCAGCAGCCCAGAGGCCGTAGACCCAAAAGAGACCCAGTACTTC.

This clonotype was observed a handful of times. V and J are TRBV10-3 and TRBJ2-4, with 10 bases that match TRBD1. This CDR3 region has 16 residues. V lost 2 bases, J lost 7 bases, and 8 bases stayed unmatched. The germline CDR1 and CDR2 sequences are ENHRY and SYGVKD. CDR3: CAISEADRGVLNIQYF. In nucleotides, the CDR3 is TGTGCCATCAGTGAGGCGGACAGGGGGGTACTTAACATTCAGTACTTC.

This clonotype appeared a few times. The genes are TRBV7-9 and TRBJ1-4; TRBD1 is a possible D gene (5 bases). Per the germline V gene, CDR1 is SEHNR and CDR2 is FQNEAQ (reference sequence). Trimming cost V 5 bases and J 6 bases, with 25 bases left between them. There are 18 residues in the CDR3. This CDR3 is CASSAGGGIMPRDEKLFF. CDR3 in DNA: TGTGCCAGCAGCGCCGGCGGGGGAATAATGCCAAGAGATGAAAAACTGTTTTTT.

The chain joins TRBV29-1 to TRBJ1-2; D unresolved. The germline CDR1 and CDR2 sequences are SQVTM and ANQGSEA. This CDR3 has 14 amino acids. Deletions cut 0 bases from V and 6 bases from J, with 14 bases between. The CDR3 DNA sequence: TGCAGCGTTGAAGAGGTACAACGTTGGGATGGCTACACCTTC. Translation gives CSVEEVQRWDGYTF.

This clonotype was detected only a few times. The V gene is TRBV7-9, the J gene TRBJ2-7; 8 bases are shared with TRBD1. Germline CDR1 SEHNR, CDR2 FQNEAQ (reference sequence). After removal of 4 bases from V and 0 bases from J, the junction contained 11 bases not matched to a gene. The CDR3 sequence is 17 residues long. The CDR3 here is CASSSDQGTGVSYEQYF. CDR3 nucleotide sequence: TGTGCCAGCAGCTCCGATCAAGGGACAGGCGTCTCCTACGAGCAGTACTTC.

This clonotype was seen a few times. The chain is built from TRBV6-5 and TRBJ1-2; 7 bases are shared with TRBD1. Germline trimming cut 6 bases from V and 6 bases from J; bases unmatched to any gene: 7. The CDR3 length is 13 residues. Germline-derived CDR1 and CDR2 are MNHEY and SVGAGI. The CDR3 bases are TGTGCCAGCAGCCGACAGGGTTGGGATGGCTACACCTTC. Translating it yields CASSRQGWDGYTF.

V and J are TRBV14 and TRBJ2-1; 8 nucleotides align to TRBD2. Germline CDR1 SGHDN, CDR2 FVKESK. CDR3 length: 15 amino acids. V dropped 1 base and J dropped 8; count of bases not matched to a gene: 7. The CDR3 spells CASSQGSGIIHEQFF. DNA for the CDR3: TGTGCCAGCAGCCAAGGTAGCGGGATAATTCATGAGCAGTTCTTC.

This clonotype was counted between two and nine times. The chain employs TRBV4-1 and TRBJ2-5, with 14 bases matching TRBD2. Germline loops: CDR1 MGHRA, CDR2 YSYEKL. The CDR3 covers 16 residues. V shed 3 bases and J 4 bases; nucleotides not matched to a gene: 4. The CDR3 coding sequence is TGCGCCAGCAGCCATCCAGGGACTAGCGGGGGAGAGACCCAGTACTTC. Protein sequence: CASSHPGTSGGETQYF.

In its sample, this clonotype was seen many times. The chain couples TRBV7-8 to TRBJ1-1; tentative D call: TRBD1 (6 bases). With 5 bases removed from V and 5 bases from J, the gap between germline ends came to 21 bases. CDR1 and CDR2 (germline): SGHVS, FQNEAQ. The CDR3 sequence is 16 residues long. The CDR3 here is CASSPVTGWVETEAFF. As DNA, the CDR3 is TGTGCCAGCAGCCCAGTAACAGGGTGGGTAGAGACTGAAGCTTTCTTT.

The sample holds a few counts of this clonotype. The rearrangement links TRBV12-3 or TRBV12-4 to TRBJ2-6, with D perhaps TRBD1 (6 bases). V was trimmed by 6 bases and J by 1 base, leaving 22 bases between them. The CDR3 has 19 amino acids. CDR3 region: CASSTLFRDIVSGANVLTF. CDR3 DNA sequence: TGTGCCAGCAGCACCCTTTTCCGGGACATCGTGTCTGGGGCCAACGTCCTGACTTTC.

This clonotype was detected a few times. CDR3 loop: CASSESRQGPEWTQYF. The CDR3 DNA is TGTGCCAGCAGTGAATCGAGACAGGGGCCAGAGTGGACCCAGTACTTC. The chain uses TRBV25-1 and TRBJ2-5, with 8 bases identical to TRBD1. The CDR3 runs to 16 residues. Losses at the gene ends were 1 base for V and 7 bases for J; bases not matched to a gene: 11. In germline, CDR1 is MGHDK, CDR2 SYGVNS.

This clonotype has just a few counts. The genes are TRBV9 and TRBJ1-2; 8 nucleotides align to TRBD1. V lost 3 bases, J lost 2 bases, and 6 bases stayed unmatched. CDR1 is SGDLS and CDR2 is YYNGEE in the germline V gene. The CDR3 extends over 15 amino acids. The chain's CDR3 is CASSAGTGKNYGYTF. CDR3 DNA sequence: TGTGCCAGCAGCGCCGGGACAGGAAAAAACTATGGCTACACCTTC.

This chain joins TRBV7-9 and TRBJ2-2; 8 bases match TRBD2. From germline, CDR1 is SEHNR and CDR2 FQNEAQ (reference sequence). CDR3 length equals 15 residues. The J segment lost 7 bases and the V segment lost 5 bases, leaving 9 bases of the junction unmatched. CDR3 sequence: CASSAGGGRGGELFF. CDR3 DNA sequence: TGTGCCAGCAGCGCTGGCGGGGGGCGCGGCGGGGAGCTGTTTTTT.

At least ten counts were recorded for this clonotype. The rearrangement links TRBV5-6 to TRBJ2-5; D is perhaps TRBD1 (5 bases). The CDR3 is 13 residues long. Trimming pared 2 bases from V and 4 bases from J, leaving 9 bases between. Looked up from germline, CDR1 is SGHDT and CDR2 is YYEEEE. In DNA, the CDR3 is TGTGCCAGCAGCTTCCCCCAGGGAGAGACCCAGTACTTC. Amino acids: CASSFPQGETQYF.

V and J are TRBV20-1 and TRBJ2-5; 7 positions agree with TRBD2. The CDR3 consists of 16 residues. J was trimmed by 0 bases and V by 0 bases; bases with no gene match: 7. Germline V gene data show CDR1 as DFQATT and CDR2 as SNEGSKA (reference sequence). This chain's CDR3 is CSARDLTSLYQETQYF. The CDR3 DNA is TGCAGTGCTAGAGATCTGACTAGCCTTTACCAAGAGACCCAGTACTTC.